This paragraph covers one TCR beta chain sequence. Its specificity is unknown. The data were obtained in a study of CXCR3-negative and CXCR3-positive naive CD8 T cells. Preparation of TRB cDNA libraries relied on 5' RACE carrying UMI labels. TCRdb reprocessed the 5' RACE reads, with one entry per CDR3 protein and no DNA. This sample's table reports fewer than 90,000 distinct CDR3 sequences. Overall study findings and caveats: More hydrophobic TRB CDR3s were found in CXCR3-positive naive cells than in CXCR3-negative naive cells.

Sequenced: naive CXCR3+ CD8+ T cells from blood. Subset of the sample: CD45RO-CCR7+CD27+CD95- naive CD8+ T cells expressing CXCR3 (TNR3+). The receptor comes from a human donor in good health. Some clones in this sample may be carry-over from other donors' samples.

The CDR3 is CASSFGQGDYGYTF. This rearrangement joins TRBV28 to TRBJ1-2; checking the TCRdb D call of TRBD1 is not possible without DNA. Per the germline V gene, CDR1 is MDHEN and CDR2 is SYDVKM. This CDR3 is built from 14 residues.